This entry concerns a single TCR beta chain. TCRdb keeps only in-frame clones here, not all; method: immunoSEQ multiplex PCR. The sample holds about 62,000 clones, roughly nine tenths seen once. The data are from a study of T cell changes during pregnancy in multiple sclerosis. Germline-derived CDR1 and CDR2 are SGHTA and FQGNSA. This CDR3 has 13 amino acids. Trimming left V 4 bases short and J 1 base short, with 7 bases between. The chain joins TRBV7-2 to TRBJ2-5; tentative D call: TRBD1 (5 bases). The source is a female donor with multiple sclerosis, enrolled in a pregnancy study. This sample comprised peripheral blood, obtained in the first trimester of pregnancy. The CDR3 bases are TGTGCCAGCAGCTCGGACATCCAAGAGACCCAGTACTTC. Protein product: CASSSDIQETQYF.